The entry below gives a single T cell receptor (beta chain) sequence along with its context. The sample originates from a study of blood T cell repertoires in COVID-19. Across the whole study: The origin of the acute and convalescent COVID-19 samples was the United States, Italy and Spain. T cells, B-cell-depleted T cells, or PBMCs provided the cDNA or gDNA that served as material.

Trimming cost V 6 bases and J 5 bases; bases outside gene matches: 11. The CDR3 is 15 amino acids. Germline CDR1 is MNHEY and CDR2 is SVGAGI. As handled by the study authors: Amplifying reference gene primers gave estimates of nucleated cell counts. TCRdb keeps only in-frame clones here, not all; method: immunoSEQ multiplex PCR. D and trimming come from the DNA, and the V and J calls and clone size come from that table. The table has roughly 64,000 clones, over 60% seen once; the top ten hold approximately 5%. This clonotype originated in a human donor in a cohort sampled during active COVID-19. This chain joins TRBV6-5 and TRBJ1-2; 8 nucleotides align to TRBD1. Sequenced material: peripheral blood. The CDR3 DNA follows: TGTGCCAGCAGACGGGACAGGTTGGGCCTTTATGGCTACACCTTC. Its protein is CASRRDRLGLYGYTF.